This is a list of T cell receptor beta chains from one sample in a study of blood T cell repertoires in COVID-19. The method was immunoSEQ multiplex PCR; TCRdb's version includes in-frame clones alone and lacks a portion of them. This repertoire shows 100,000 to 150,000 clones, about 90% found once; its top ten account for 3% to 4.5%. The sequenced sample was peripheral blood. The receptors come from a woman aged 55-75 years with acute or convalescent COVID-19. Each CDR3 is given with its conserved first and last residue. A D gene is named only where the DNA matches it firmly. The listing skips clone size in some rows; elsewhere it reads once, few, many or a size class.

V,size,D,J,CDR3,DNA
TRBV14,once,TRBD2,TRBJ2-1,CASSPFFAGEDNEQFF,TGTGCCAGCAGCCCCTTTTTTGCGGGAGAGGATAATGAGCAGTTCTTC
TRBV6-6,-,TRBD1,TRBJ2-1,CASRASGGSYNEQFF,TGTGCCAGCAGGGCGTCAGGGGGTTCCTACAATGAGCAGTTCTTC
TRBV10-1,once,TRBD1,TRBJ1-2,CASSPRTGGYGYTF,TGCGCCAGCAGTCCCCGGACAGGAGGGTATGGCTACACCTTC
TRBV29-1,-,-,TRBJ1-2,CSVIRQDNYGYTF,TGCAGCGTTATACGGCAGGACAATTATGGCTACACCTTC
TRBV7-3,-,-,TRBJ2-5,CASSPTGLETQYF,TGTGCCAGCAGCCCTACAGGGTTGGAGACCCAGTACTTC
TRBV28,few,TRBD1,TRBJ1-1,CASSATGVTEAFF,TGTGCCAGCAGCGCTACAGGGGTTACTGAAGCTTTCTTT
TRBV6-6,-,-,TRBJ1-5,CASSYPGGLSQPQHF,TGTGCCAGCAGTTACCCGGGGGGCTTGAGTCAGCCCCAGCATTTT
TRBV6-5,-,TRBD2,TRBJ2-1,CASSYALAGGKEQFF,TGTGCCAGCAGTTACGCACTAGCGGGAGGGAAGGAGCAGTTCTTC
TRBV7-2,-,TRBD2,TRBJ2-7,CASSRPSGRAQYEQYF,TGTGCCAGCAGCCGGCCTAGCGGGAGGGCCCAGTACGAGCAGTACTTC
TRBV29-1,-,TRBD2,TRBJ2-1,CSVEPETAGLEQFF,TGCAGCGTTGAACCCGAGACAGCGGGACTTGAGCAGTTCTTC
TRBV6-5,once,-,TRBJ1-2,CASSYSGGYGYTF,TGTGCCAGCAGTTACTCAGGCGGCTATGGCTACACCTTC
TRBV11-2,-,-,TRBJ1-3,CASSLAPRGGDTIYF,TGTGCCAGCAGCTTAGCCCCACGTGGGGGGGACACCATATATTTT
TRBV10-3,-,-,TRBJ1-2,CAIRGGAQAAAYGYTF,TGTGCCATCAGGGGGGGAGCGCAGGCCGCGGCCTATGGCTACACCTTC
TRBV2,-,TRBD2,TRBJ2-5,CASRGTITKDQYF,TGTGCCAGCAGGGGGACTATCACCAAGGACCAGTACTTC